These 31 T cell receptor beta chains came from one sample sequenced in a study of T cell responses to AZD1222 COVID-19 vaccine. The repertoire was sequenced with immunoSEQ multiplex PCR; TCRdb's copy has only in-frame clones and lacks some. The sample records 150,000 to 200,000 clones, roughly nine tenths being singletons. The material was peripheral blood, obtained 28 days after the second AZD1222 dose. The receptor set was obtained from an adult who received the AZD1222 COVID-19 vaccine.

A note on this clone: Other DNA sequences in this specimen translate into the identical CDR3. The chain carries TRBV28 and TRBJ2-7; D remains unclear. V dropped 5 bases and J dropped 3 bases, with 5 bases sitting between them. Germline CDR1 is MDHEN and CDR2 is SYDVKM. This CDR3 is built from 11 residues. The CDR3 DNA is TGTGCCAGCAGTATTAGCTACGAGCAGTACTTC. This sequence encodes CASSISYEQYF.

The rearrangement links TRBV7-2 to TRBJ1-2; no reliable D call. This CDR3 is 13 amino acids long. The ends were cut back, 7 bases at V and 4 bases at J, with 13 bases in the middle. Germline CDR1 SGHTA, CDR2 FQGNSA. In DNA, the CDR3 is TGTGCCAGCACCCACCCGTGGGCCTATGGCTACACCTTC. Protein product: CASTHPWAYGYTF.

This CDR3 reads CASSPPGGKGNEQFF. DNA for the CDR3: TGTGCCAGCAGTCCCCCGGGAGGCAAAGGCAATGAGCAGTTCTTC. The J gene is TRBJ2-1, the V gene TRBV27; 7 positions agree with TRBD2. The length of the CDR3 is 15 residues. Germline CDR1 and CDR2: MNHEY and SMNVEV (reference sequence). V shed 5 bases, J shed 6 bases, and the junction held 10 bases outside the gene matches.

This clone was seen once. This chain links TRBV20-1 with TRBJ1-2; weak D call: TRBD1 (5 bases). This CDR3 is built from 13 residues. V lost 3 bases and J lost 7, with 15 bases in between. Germline-derived CDR1 and CDR2 are DFQATT and SNEGSKA (reference sequence). The DNA for the CDR3 is TGCAGTGCTAGTGGCGGGGGAATGGGTGGCTACACCTTC. It specifies CSASGGGMGGYTF.

This chain uses TRBV9 with TRBJ2-1; D remains ambiguous. Trimming took off 4 bases at V and 4 bases at J, with 9 bases between the two ends. CDR1 is SGDLS, CDR2 YYNGEE, per germline. The CDR3 has 13 amino acids. This CDR3 reads CASSPATYNEQFF. Here the CDR3 DNA reads TGTGCCAGCAGCCCAGCCACTTACAATGAGCAGTTCTTC.

The table lists this clone with a count of one. CDR3 protein: CASSSPTSGSYEQYF. The DNA of the CDR3 is TGTGCCAGCAGTTCCCCCACTAGCGGGAGCTACGAGCAGTACTTC. This sequence joins TRBV27 and TRBJ2-7, with TRBD2 matching over 11 bases. The junction had 5 bases not matched to a gene; V was cut back by 4 bases and J by 3 bases. Germline CDR1 MNHEY, CDR2 SMNVEV (reference sequence). This CDR3 is 15 amino acids long.

The chain is built from TRBV10-3 and TRBJ2-7; 7 bases map to TRBD2. The length of the CDR3 is 13 residues. The J segment lost 7 bases and the V segment lost 7 bases, leaving 10 bases of the junction unmatched. Germline values: CDR1 ENHRY, CDR2 SYGVKD. Here the CDR3 reads CAIKPGLVAEQYF. In nucleotides, the CDR3 is TGTGCCATCAAACCCGGACTAGTGGCGGAGCAGTACTTC.

This sequence joins TRBV29-1 and TRBJ2-1; D not resolved. The V and J ends lost 6 bases and 3 bases respectively, with 15 bases between them. Germline values: CDR1 SQVTM, CDR2 ANQGSEA. The CDR3 is made up of 14 amino acids. CDR3 sequence reads: CSVPGSEDYNEQFF. Here the CDR3 DNA reads TGCAGCGTCCCCGGGTCTGAGGACTACAATGAGCAGTTCTTC.

The CDR3 loop is CASSLIGSLVDQYF. In DNA form, the CDR3 reads TGTGCCAGCAGTTTAATAGGCAGCCTCGTCGATCAGTACTTC. The rearrangement joins TRBV28 to TRBJ2-7; D unclear. This CDR3 is built from 14 residues. V lost 2 bases and J lost 10, with 18 bases in between. Per germline, CDR1 MDHEN and CDR2 SYDVKM.

The rearrangement links TRBV25-1 to TRBJ2-1; D unclear. Trimming shortened V by 6 bases and J by 15 bases, and 12 bases separated the two germline ends. This CDR3 has 10 amino acids. Germline V lookup: CDR1 MGHDK, CDR2 SYGVNS. DNA of the CDR3: TGTGCCAGCAGCGACTTGCGTTTGTTCTTC. It specifies CASSDLRLFF.

This chain uses TRBV7-3 with TRBJ2-3; 10 bases are shared with TRBD1. Per germline, CDR1 SGHTA and CDR2 FQGTGA. Trimming took 4 bases from V and 5 from J; bases not matched to a gene: 9. CDR3 length: 16 residues. The CDR3 is CASSSRDRGYRDTQYF. The DNA of the CDR3 is TGTGCCAGCAGCTCCCGGGACAGGGGTTATAGAGATACGCAGTATTTT.

The chain combines TRBV30 with TRBJ1-2; no definite D call. The germline gives CDR1 GTSNPN, CDR2 SVGIG (reference sequence). CDR3 length: 17 amino acids. Trimming took off 2 bases at V and 1 base at J, with 20 bases between the two ends. The CDR3, as DNA: TGTGCCTGGAGTCCTCACCGGCTAACGGGGATTAACTATGGCTACACCTTC. Amino acid sequence: CAWSPHRLTGINYGYTF.

This rearrangement joins TRBV6-5 to TRBJ1-4; weak D call: TRBD1 (5 bases). From germline, CDR1 is MNHEY and CDR2 SVGAGI. Deletions cut 7 bases from V and 8 bases from J, with 20 bases between. This CDR3 is 15 amino acids long. In nucleotides, the CDR3 is TGTGCCAGCACCACCAATGAGGGGCTAGACGAAAAACTGTTTTTT. Residues: CASTTNEGLDEKLFF.

The chain uses TRBV19 and TRBJ1-2; D is unresolved. The V gene lost 6 bases and the J gene lost 1 base, with 12 bases spanning the gap. The CDR3 has 14 amino acids. Germline CDR1 is LNHDA and CDR2 is SQIVND (reference sequence). CDR3 protein: CASSPGGFNYGYTF. CDR3 DNA sequence: TGTGCCAGTAGCCCGGGAGGATTTAACTATGGCTACACCTTC. The variable domain in full, completed from reference TRBV19 and TRBJ1-2, reads DGGITQSPKYLFRKEGQNVTLSCEQNLNHDAMYWYRQDPGQGLRLIYYSQIVNDFQKGDIAEGYSVSREKKESFPLTVTSAQKNPTAFYLCASSPGGFNYGYTFGSGTRLTVV.

J is TRBJ2-5 and V is TRBV3-1 (or the pseudogene TRBV3-2); D perhaps matches TRBD2 (5 bases). V was shortened by 4 bases and J by 4 bases, with 10 bases between the two germline ends. CDR3 size: 13 residues. Germline V gene lookup returns CDR1 LGHDT and CDR2 YNNKEL (reference sequence). In DNA form, the CDR3 reads TGTGCCAGCAGCCTTCTGGCGGGAGAGACCCAGTACTTC. It codes for CASSLLAGETQYF.

The CDR3: CASRGGGRGTEAFF. The CDR3 bases are TGTGCCAGCCGGGGAGGGGGAAGGGGCACTGAAGCTTTCTTT. This chain uses TRBV7-8 with TRBJ1-1; a weak D match, TRBD1 (6 bases). The V end was cut by 8 bases, the J end by 4 bases, with 17 bases between. Looked up from germline, CDR1 is SGHVS and CDR2 is FQNEAQ. This CDR3 spans 14 amino acids.

The rearrangement uses TRBV7-9 and TRBJ2-2; D remains unclear. V was clipped by 7 bases and J by 8 bases, with 8 bases between them. The length of the CDR3 is 11 residues. Germline values: CDR1 SEHNR, CDR2 FQNEAQ (reference sequence). CDR3 sequence: CASTLSGELFF. The DNA of the CDR3 is TGTGCCAGCACCCTCAGTGGGGAGCTGTTTTTT.

This rearrangement joins TRBV5-1 to TRBJ1-5, with a possible D match to TRBD1 (5 bases). The V end lost 3 bases, the J end lost 7 bases, and 14 bases lay between the germline ends. Germline CDR1 SGHRS, CDR2 YFSETQ. The CDR3 covers 14 residues. CDR3 nucleotides: TGCGCCAGCAGCTCAGTCACAGGAGCCCAGCCCCAGCATTTT. Amino acid sequence: CASSSVTGAQPQHF.

This clone was detected only once. The rearrangement links TRBV28 to TRBJ1-6; possible D gene TRBD1, 5 bases. Germline V gives CDR1 MDHEN, CDR2 SYDVKM. The CDR3 is made up of 15 amino acids. Between the trimmed V and J ends, which lost 4 bases and 7 bases, there was a span of 14 bases. As DNA, the CDR3 is TGTGCCAGCAGTTCAATTTCGGGACTAAATTCACCCCTCCACTTT. It is translated as CASSSISGLNSPLHF.

This clone was seen a single time. The CDR3 bases are TGTGCCAGCAGCCCCCCCGAGGGGACCGATGGCTACACCTTC. Translating it yields CASSPPEGTDGYTF. The chain combines TRBV3-1 (or the pseudogene TRBV3-2) with TRBJ1-2, with TRBD1 as a possible D gene (5 bases). V was trimmed by 4 bases and J by 6 bases, leaving 15 bases between them. This CDR3 has 14 amino acids. Germline V CDR1 and CDR2: LGHDT, YNNKEL (reference sequence).

This chain uses TRBV12-3 or TRBV12-4 with TRBJ1-3, with D unresolved. This CDR3 region has 12 residues. The V and J ends lost 1 base and 4 bases respectively, with 2 bases between them. Here the CDR3 DNA reads TGTGCCAGCAGTTTAGGAGGAAACACCATATATTTT. It yields the protein CASSLGGNTIYF.

V and J are TRBV19 and TRBJ1-1, with no clear D. Germline lookup yields CDR1 LNHDA and CDR2 SQIVND (reference sequence). The CDR3 consists of 13 residues. Between the trimmed V and J ends, which lost 5 bases and 1 base, there was a span of 8 bases. This CDR3 reads CASSPKGNTEAFF. CDR3 nucleotide sequence: TGTGCCAGTAGTCCGAAGGGGAACACTGAAGCTTTCTTT.

The chain is built from TRBV6-6 and TRBJ2-6; 10 bases agree with TRBD1. Germline-derived CDR1 and CDR2 are MNHNY and SVGAGI (reference sequence). With 5 bases clipped from V and 2 bases from J, the junction kept 15 bases outside the gene matches. The CDR3 spans 20 residues. The CDR3 region is CASSPTGTGVFQPGANVLTF. The CDR3 DNA sequence: TGTGCCAGCAGTCCAACCGGGACAGGGGTTTTCCAACCTGGGGCCAACGTCCTGACTTTC.

The chain couples TRBV5-1 to TRBJ1-2, with a tentative D call TRBD1 (5 bases). The CDR3 length is 13 residues. Germline V lookup: CDR1 SGHRS, CDR2 YFSETQ. Trimming stripped 4 bases from V and 7 bases from J, with 14 bases between. CDR3 in amino acids: CASSAVEGAGYTF. In nucleotides, the CDR3 is TGCGCCAGCAGCGCCGTCGAAGGGGCTGGCTACACCTTC.

The CDR3 DNA sequence: TGTGCCAGTAGTCGCATTTCTGAAGCTTTCTTT. It is translated as CASSRISEAFF. This chain uses TRBV19 with TRBJ1-1, with D hard to call. The germline V and J ends were trimmed by 5 bases and 6 bases, with 7 bases remaining between them. This CDR3 has 11 residues. The V gene's germline CDR1 is LNHDA and CDR2 SQIVND (reference sequence). The variable domain in full, completed from reference TRBV19 and TRBJ1-1, reads DGGITQSPKYLFRKEGQNVTLSCEQNLNHDAMYWYRQDPGQGLRLIYYSQIVNDFQKGDIAEGYSVSREKKESFPLTVTSAQKNPTAFYLCASSRISEAFFGQGTRLTVV.

The chain combines TRBV5-5 with TRBJ1-4; no clear D. Germline V gives CDR1 SGHKS, CDR2 YYEKEE (reference sequence). V lost 4 bases to trimming and J lost 11 bases, with 18 bases between them. The CDR3 has 14 amino acids. In DNA form, the CDR3 reads TGTGCCAGCAGCCTCGGCGGAGGGCCATGGAAACTGTTTTTT. This codes for CASSLGGGPWKLFF.

The chain uses TRBV4-2 and TRBJ1-3, with no clear D. CDR1 is LGHNA, CDR2 YNFKEQ, per germline. Trimming took 6 bases from V and 2 from J, leaving 8 bases between them. The CDR3 length is 13 residues. Here the CDR3 reads CASRPTAGNTIYF. The DNA of the CDR3 is TGTGCCAGCAGACCGACGGCTGGAAACACCATATATTTT.

J is TRBJ2-5 and V is TRBV11-3; TRBD2 is a possible D gene (6 bases). The germline V gene encodes CDR1 SGHNT and CDR2 YENEEA. CDR3 size: 16 residues. Trimming shortened V by 4 bases and J by 5 bases, and 20 bases separated the two germline ends. This CDR3 is CASSWGGTDGSETQYF. The CDR3 nucleotides read TGTGCCAGCAGCTGGGGCGGGACGGACGGATCGGAGACCCAGTACTTC.

In its sample, this clone was seen once. The chain joins TRBV28 to TRBJ1-2; a possible D gene is TRBD1 (5 bases). CDR1 is MDHEN, CDR2 SYDVKM, per germline. This CDR3 spans 14 amino acids. V was cut by 6 bases and J by 9 bases, with 20 bases left in between. CDR3 sequence reads: CASSPGAGRGSYTF. CDR3 bases: TGTGCCAGCAGCCCCGGGGCGGGGCGCGGGAGCTACACCTTC.

This clone has just a few counts. The chain employs TRBV11-1 and TRBJ2-5; 7 bases line up with TRBD2. J was trimmed by 1 base and V by 7 bases; bases with no gene match: 6. Per germline, CDR1 SGHAT and CDR2 FQDESV (reference sequence). The CDR3 runs 14 residues. The DNA of the CDR3 is TGTGCCAGCAACCAGCGGGGCCTCCAAGAGACCCAGTACTTC. This gives the protein CASNQRGLQETQYF.

V usage is TRBV5-8 and J usage is TRBJ1-2; possibly TRBD1 for D (5 bases). Germline CDR1 SGHTS, CDR2 YDEGEE. V was cut by 6 bases and J by 4 bases, with 25 bases left in between. The CDR3 length is 17 residues. CDR3 in DNA: TGTGCCAGCAATCATCCCCTCCGACAGTTATCTTCCTATGGCTACACCTTC. Protein sequence: CASNHPLRQLSSYGYTF.